This TCR beta chain was documented in a study of long-term antiretroviral therapy in people with HIV. Investigators performed immunoSEQ version v3.0 at survey level. Clones were read by immunoSEQ multiplex PCR, and TCRdb kept only the in-frame ones, dropping some. This sample has 25,000 to 35,000 clones, with 82% found just once. CDR3 length: 15 residues. V gave up 6 bases and J gave up 3 bases, with 17 bases separating them. From germline, CDR1 is SGHAT and CDR2 FQNNGV. The sequencing here drew on unsorted PBMCs, taken 2.9 years after starting antiretroviral therapy. The source is a man in his fifties with HIV. This rearrangement joins TRBV11-2 to TRBJ1-1; D may be TRBD1 (6 bases). The CDR3 DNA reads TGTGCCAGCAGAGAGTTTTCGGGGGGGCACACTGAAGCTTTCTTT. It encodes CASREFSGGHTEAFF.